The source of this T cell receptor beta chain is a study of blood T cell repertoires in COVID-19. Study-level background: From T cells, B-cell-depleted T cells, or PBMCs came the material, which was cDNA or gDNA.

Individuals drawn from about two dozen US areas were roughly 18 to 95 years old. The study assigned cohorts using participant-reported clinical history. Only in-frame clones appear in the TCRdb table, and some are missing; sequencing was by immunoSEQ multiplex PCR. The data show about 200,000 clones, with roughly 89% seen just once and roughly 4% held by the top ten. Sequences were obtained from PBMCs or T cells enriched from blood (not recorded which). This sequence was found in a woman younger than 45 with acute COVID-19.

In nucleotides, the CDR3 is TGTGCCAGCAGACACCAGACAGGGGAGGAAAACGAGCAGTACTTC. This sequence encodes CASRHQTGEENEQYF. This chain joins TRBV7-7 and TRBJ2-7; 8 bases are a match to TRBD1. With V trimmed by 6 bases and J by 5 bases, 12 bases remained unmatched. The V gene's germline CDR1 is SSHAT and CDR2 FNYEAQ (reference sequence). This CDR3 has 15 amino acids.